This T cell receptor beta chain comes out of a study of T cells after posttransplantation cyclophosphamide. Using immunoSEQ multiplex PCR, the repertoire was profiled, and TCRdb retains in-frame clones only, with some absent. Recorded here are 2,000 to 2,500 clones, none singletons. Cyclophosphamide on days +3 and +4 followed busulfan-fludarabine conditioning and a marrow graft. The CDR3 sequence is 14 residues long. Trimming pared 4 bases from V and 6 bases from J, leaving 14 bases between. CDR1 SGHRS and CDR2 YFSETQ come from the germline V gene. This clone rates as medium-sized. Its target is unknown. Study-level results: Tissue-infiltrating T cells from skin or gut overlapped little with blood T cells. Later post-transplant blood repertoires were often dominated by donor CD8+ memory clones. After PTCy, TRB diversity resembled that of CNI/methotrexate controls.

The sequence was collected from a female patient between 60 and 69 years old who received an allogeneic stem cell transplant from a related donor and was CMV-positive. Some T cells here may be from the graft donor. The rearrangement uses TRBV5-1 and TRBJ2-1; a weak D match, TRBD2 (6 bases). The sample consisted of PBMCs, taken 86 days after allogeneic stem cell transplant with posttransplant cyclophosphamide. This CDR3 is CASSAFLGGNEQFF. In DNA form, the CDR3 reads TGCGCCAGCAGCGCCTTCTTGGGGGGCAATGAGCAGTTCTTC.